This T cell receptor beta chain is from a study of cytomegalovirus exposure and HLA in healthy donors. V shed 2 bases and J 6 bases; nucleotides not matched to a gene: 4. The CDR3 is 15 amino acids. A remark on this clone: Its antigen is unidentified.

Study outcomes and limitations: Prediction of most subjects' HLA-A and HLA-B alleles by TCR beta sequences was reportedly accurate.

The PCR had 60 Vbeta and 13 Jbeta primers. Only in-frame clones appear in the TCRdb table, and some are missing; sequencing was by immunoSEQ multiplex PCR. The sample consists of around 270,000 clones, about 80% of them appearing once. This sequence joins TRBV5-3 and TRBJ2-2, with 10 bases aligning to TRBD2. TRBV5-3 is identified as an open reading frame with a role that is uncertain. The sequence came from a girl aged 2-10 years in good health and CMV-seronegative. The sequencing sample was made of PBMCs. The CDR3 coding sequence is TGTGCCAGAAGCTTTCTTGGACTAGCGGCCGGGGAGCTGTTTTTT. Translation: CARSFLGLAAGELFF.